This T cell receptor (beta chain) comes out of a study of blood T cell repertoires in COVID-19. Method: immunoSEQ multiplex PCR; TCRdb's copy keeps in-frame clones and lacks some. Among hundreds of thousands of clones, more than 75% were seen once, and the ten largest hold about 0.99%. Sequencing input: peripheral blood. The source is a woman between 40 and 55 years old who had recovered from COVID-19.

The CDR3 DNA sequence: TGCGCCAGCAGCCCCGCCCTAGGGGGGGCCGGCTATGGCTACACCTTC. Protein: CASSPALGGAGYGYTF. The V and J genes are TRBV4-3 and TRBJ1-2; possibly TRBD1 for D (6 bases). Germline lookup yields CDR1 LGHNA and CDR2 YSLEER. The length of the CDR3 is 16 residues. V gave up 4 bases and J gave up 4 bases, with 19 bases separating them.